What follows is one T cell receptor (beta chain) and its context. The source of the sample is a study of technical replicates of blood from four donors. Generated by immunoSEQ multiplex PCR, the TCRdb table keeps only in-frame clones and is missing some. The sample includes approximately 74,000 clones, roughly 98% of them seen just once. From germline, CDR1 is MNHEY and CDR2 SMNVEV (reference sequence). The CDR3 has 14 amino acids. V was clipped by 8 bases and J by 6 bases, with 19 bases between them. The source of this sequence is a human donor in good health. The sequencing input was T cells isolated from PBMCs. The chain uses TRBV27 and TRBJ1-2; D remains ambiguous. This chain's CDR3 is CASGTGKRPDGYTF. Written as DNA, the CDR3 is TGTGCCAGCGGAACCGGGAAAAGGCCGGATGGCTACACCTTC.